This TCR beta chain is drawn from a study of T cell responses to AZD1222 COVID-19 vaccine. Regarding the study as a whole: Spike-specific TCR repertoires showed rising breadth and depth after two AZD1222 doses.

Germline V lookup: CDR1 ENHRY, CDR2 SYGVKD. The germline V and J ends were trimmed by 0 bases and 8 bases, with 7 bases remaining between them. The CDR3 contains 12 residues. Notes on this clone: Its specificity is unknown.

Clones were read by immunoSEQ multiplex PCR, and TCRdb kept only the in-frame ones, dropping some. Seen here are about 150,000 clones, around 88% observed once, and the top ten hold around 3.4%. The clonotype was recovered from an adult in good health. Sequencing was performed on peripheral blood, taken on day 0 of MenACWY control vaccination. The chain employs TRBV10-3 and TRBJ1-2, with D uncertain. Written as DNA, the CDR3 is TGTGCCATCAGTGAGTCTGGTGGAGGCTACACCTTC. This encodes CAISESGGGYTF.